This T cell receptor beta chain emerged from a study of breast tumors, draining lymph nodes, adjacent tissues. Breast cancer patients provided tissue from their axillary draining lymph nodes. General study points: Compared with lymph nodes, tumors were less diverse; compared with nontumor tissue, more. Data fit most tumor T cells coming from lymph node, expanding in tumor. Data only fit, rather than demonstrated, lymph node origin of most tumor T cells.

TCRdb ran MiXCR on the multiplex PCR reads and lists one entry per CDR3 protein. The sample has approximately 250,000 distinct CDR3 sequences, less than 40% seen once; the top ten hold approximately 4%. The germline V gene has CDR1 SGDLS and CDR2 YYNGEE. CDR3 size: 17 residues. The J segment lost 0 bases and the V segment lost 4 bases, leaving 9 bases of the junction unmatched. This clonotype appeared many times. Its antigen is not known. This chain links TRBV9 with TRBJ2-1, with 8 bases lining up with TRBD2. Sample: axillary lymph node tissue. This clonotype was sampled from a female donor with breast cancer. Some clones in this sample may be carry-over from other donors' samples. As DNA, the CDR3 is TGTGCCAGCAGCTCCCGAAGCGGGAGATCCTCCTACAATGAGCAGTTCTTC. It specifies CASSSRSGRSSYNEQFF.